The rows below give T cell receptor beta chains drawn from one sample of a study of shared clonotypes between healthy human individuals. Some clones are missing from TCRdb's copy, which holds only in-frame ones; the method was immunoSEQ multiplex PCR. The sample carries roughly 2,000,000 clones, about 95% recorded once. Sequenced: naive CD8+ T cells sorted from blood. The receptors were sampled from a man aged 18 to 29 in good health. CDR3s include the opening cysteine and the closing phenylalanine or tryptophan. D genes are given only for firm matches. Some rows mark clone size as missing; the rest say once, few, many or name a class of expanded clone.

v_call: TRBV4-1
d_call: -
j_call: TRBJ2-7
clone_size: -
cdr3_length: 15
cdr3_aa: CASSSDVGHPYEQYF
cdr3_nt: TGCGCCAGCAGCTCCGACGTGGGACACCCCTACGAGCAGTACTTC

v_call: TRBV27
d_call: -
j_call: TRBJ1-4
clone_size: -
cdr3_length: 15
cdr3_aa: CASTIGGGSNEKLFF
cdr3_nt: TGTGCCAGCACCATAGGGGGGGGCTCTAATGAAAAACTGTTTTTT

v_call: TRBV9
d_call: -
j_call: TRBJ1-1
clone_size: -
cdr3_length: 14
cdr3_aa: CASSVGGRGTEAFF
cdr3_nt: TGTGCCAGCAGCGTAGGGGGACGGGGCACTGAAGCTTTCTTT

v_call: TRBV7-8
d_call: -
j_call: TRBJ1-3
clone_size: -
cdr3_length: 15
cdr3_aa: CASSLGRVLGNTIYF
cdr3_nt: TGTGCCAGCAGCTTAGGAAGGGTTCTCGGAAACACCATATATTTT

v_call: TRBV27
d_call: TRBD2
j_call: TRBJ2-1
clone_size: -
cdr3_length: 15
cdr3_aa: CASSLREAHYNEQFF
cdr3_nt: TGTGCCAGCAGTTTGCGGGAGGCCCACTACAATGAGCAGTTCTTC

v_call: TRBV7-2
d_call: -
j_call: TRBJ2-2
clone_size: once
cdr3_length: 14
cdr3_aa: CASSLNQGPGELFF
cdr3_nt: TGTGCCAGCAGCTTAAACCAGGGTCCCGGGGAGCTGTTTTTT

v_call: TRBV4-1
d_call: -
j_call: TRBJ2-1
clone_size: -
cdr3_length: 13
cdr3_aa: CASIGVSYNEQFF
cdr3_nt: TGCGCCAGCATCGGGGTGTCCTACAATGAGCAGTTCTTC

v_call: TRBV5-4
d_call: -
j_call: TRBJ2-7
clone_size: -
cdr3_length: 12
cdr3_aa: CASSFGTLEQYF
cdr3_nt: TGTGCCAGCAGCTTCGGAACACTCGAGCAGTACTTC

v_call: TRBV6-1
d_call: -
j_call: TRBJ1-1
clone_size: -
cdr3_length: 12
cdr3_aa: CASSLLGSEAFF
cdr3_nt: TGTGCCAGCAGTTTACTAGGGTCTGAAGCTTTCTTT

v_call: TRBV4-1
d_call: TRBD1
j_call: TRBJ2-7
clone_size: -
cdr3_length: 15
cdr3_aa: CASSQGTGMWDEQYF
cdr3_nt: TGCGCCAGCAGCCAAGGGACAGGGATGTGGGACGAGCAGTACTTC

v_call: TRBV9
d_call: TRBD1
j_call: TRBJ2-5
clone_size: once
cdr3_length: 14
cdr3_aa: CASSGGGAGETQYF
cdr3_nt: TGTGCCAGCAGCGGAGGGGGCGCGGGAGAGACCCAGTACTTC

v_call: TRBV9
d_call: -
j_call: TRBJ2-7
clone_size: -
cdr3_length: 16
cdr3_aa: CASSSENSGARYEQYF
cdr3_nt: TGTGCCAGCAGCTCCGAAAATTCGGGGGCACGATACGAGCAGTACTTC

v_call: TRBV7-3
d_call: TRBD1
j_call: TRBJ2-1
clone_size: -
cdr3_length: 15
cdr3_aa: CASSPRDSSYNEQFF
cdr3_nt: TGTGCCAGCAGCCCCCGGGACAGCAGTTACAATGAGCAGTTCTTC

v_call: TRBV10-2
d_call: TRBD1
j_call: TRBJ2-1
clone_size: -
cdr3_length: 17
cdr3_aa: CASSDALGQGDYNEQFF
cdr3_nt: TGCGCCAGCAGTGATGCATTGGGACAGGGAGACTACAATGAGCAGTTCTTC

v_call: TRBV9
d_call: -
j_call: TRBJ2-7
clone_size: -
cdr3_length: 15
cdr3_aa: CASSVGQADSYEQYF
cdr3_nt: TGTGCCAGCAGCGTAGGTCAGGCTGATTCCTACGAGCAGTACTTC

v_call: TRBV4-1
d_call: -
j_call: TRBJ1-1
clone_size: -
cdr3_length: 16
cdr3_aa: CASSQEIGALNTEAFF
cdr3_nt: TGCGCCAGCAGCCAAGAGATTGGGGCGTTAAACACTGAAGCTTTCTTT